This T cell receptor beta chain stems from a study of naive and memory T cell subsets (dated by TCRdb to the late 2010s). A note on the overall study: Sorted naive and memory T cell subsets from peripheral blood were analyzed in the study using a UMI-based, open-source pipeline for TCR alpha and beta sequencing. Complete agreement was observed between the functional CMV T cell responses and the IgG serology results. RNA was DNase-treated and reverse transcribed with TCR constant-region primers, mostly using SuperScript III. The study at large found these results: Single alpha or beta chain sequences, rather than paired alpha/beta receptors, were used to define clonotypes. In both CD4 and CD8 cells, the Gini index increased while Shannon and inverse Simpson diversity decreased from naive through CM, EM and EMRA. After error correction, over 95% of naive TCR sequences appeared only once, giving much steeper abundance distributions than memory subsets. The repertoire findings for the naive and memory subsets could not be validated, as no ground truth was available. TCR abundance followed a power law with an exponent that was different for naive and memory subsets but consistent across the three individuals. RNA-based TCR counts may be affected by expression changes linked to T cell activation and differentiation. A few larger clonotypes were found in naive repertoires, especially CD8, and these larger clonotypes were possibly memory cells re-expressing CD45RA.

To prepare the library, UMI-ligation and nested PCR was applied. An equimolar mix of two oligonucleotides covering both TRBC1 and TRBC2 was used as the beta constant-region primer. The ligated cDNA went through four rounds of PCR with nested alpha and beta constant-region primers together with the SP2 primer. T4 RNA ligase 1 ligated a single-stranded oligonucleotide carrying the SP2 primer and a 12-nucleotide UMI to the cDNA 3' end. Incubation of the ligation reaction was carried out at 16 degrees C for 20-24 hours. PCR2 was usually performed as a SYBR Green qPCR and halted at a preset threshold so that over-amplification would not occur. Every purification after the first one was done using Agencourt AMPure XP magnetic beads. Libraries were quantified by Qubit and checked on a TapeStation, with a main peak expected near 650 bp. Sequencing of the pooled libraries was done on an Illumina MiSeq using v2 2x251 paired-end kits, which typically yielded roughly 0.95-2 million reads per sample. Each sample's library went into the pool at roughly 4 nM, and about 5-7% PhiX was added to help with cluster recognition. The published analysis was carried out like this. Decombinator assigned V and J genes to Demultiplexor-processed FASTQ reads by tag matching, allowing a single base-pair mismatch. UMIs were used by Collapsinator to correct both sequencing errors and frequency errors arising from PCR heterogeneity. TCRs were translated and CDR3s were extracted from the conserved cysteine to the FGXG phenylalanine by CDR3Translator, with non-productive sequences being flagged. Repertoires were subsampled to equal numbers of UMI-defined TCRs before Gini, Shannon entropy and inverse Simpson indices were calculated. Power-law fits to clonotype abundance distributions were performed by maximum likelihood within the linear range. For one naive CD8 sample, the pipeline and MIGEC produced similar UMI counts, unique TCR numbers and clonal distributions. One analysis removed from the naive repertoire any naive TCRs that were also present in any memory subset from the same donor. A set of roughly 6,600 CMV-associated CDR3 sequences, compiled from VDJdb and a published dataset, was used to search the repertoires. The public reads were reanalyzed by TCRdb: fastp trimming at Q25, MiXCR alignment, in-frame beta chains only. When rows share a CDR3 protein, they turn into one entry using the most common DNA and genes. These V and J calls rely on TCRdb rather than the paper's analysis. The sample profile shows roughly 100,000 distinct CDR3 sequences; about 14% of them were found once. Approximately 3% of the sample comes from the top ten.

The CDR3 covers 15 residues, taking in both the cysteine and the phenylalanine. Only the CDR3 region is kept as DNA, spanning 45 bases read in frame from base 1. The germline ends are 13 bases apart after V is trimmed by 1 base and J by 4 bases. CDR1 and CDR2 are drawn from the germline V gene (reference sequence): SGHNT, YYREEE. Separate amplification of TCR alpha and beta chain libraries was performed from the second PCR step onward. To determine each donor's CMV status, fresh PBMCs were stimulated overnight with CMV viral lysate, and IFNgamma production from CD4+ T cells was then assessed. CD4 T cells were positively selected using Miltenyi beads, after which CD8 T cells were positively selected from the CD4-negative fraction. Cells were stained for CD3, CD4, CD8, CD45RA, CD27 and a live/dead dye and were sorted on a BD Aria II into four subsets based on CD45RA and CD27. A few healthy volunteers provided blood, and the blood of each volunteer was split into CD4 and CD8 T cells and then into four differentiation subsets. About 0.13 L of peripheral blood was collected from each donor, and PBMC were isolated by Ficoll-Paque PLUS density-gradient centrifugation. After sorting, cells were lysed in RLT buffer, RNA was extracted using a Qiagen RNeasy kit, and the extracted RNA was stored at -80 degrees C.

This clonotype has a handful of counts. The antigen this receptor binds is unknown. Base quality data are lacking; no much larger clone is found one base away. The specimen sequenced was naive CD8+ T cells from blood. The sample's cell subset or site label is to be understood as: naive T cells, CD45RA high CD27+. The clonotype was recovered from a human donor in good health. The chain is encoded by TRBV5-4 joined to TRBJ2-3; the D gene cannot be resolved beyond TRBD1 or TRBD2, each matching 5 bases. Here the CDR3 is given as CASSLRREKADTQYF. Read as DNA, the sequence is TGTGCCAGCAGCTTGCGCAGGGAGAAGGCAGATACGCAGTATTTT.